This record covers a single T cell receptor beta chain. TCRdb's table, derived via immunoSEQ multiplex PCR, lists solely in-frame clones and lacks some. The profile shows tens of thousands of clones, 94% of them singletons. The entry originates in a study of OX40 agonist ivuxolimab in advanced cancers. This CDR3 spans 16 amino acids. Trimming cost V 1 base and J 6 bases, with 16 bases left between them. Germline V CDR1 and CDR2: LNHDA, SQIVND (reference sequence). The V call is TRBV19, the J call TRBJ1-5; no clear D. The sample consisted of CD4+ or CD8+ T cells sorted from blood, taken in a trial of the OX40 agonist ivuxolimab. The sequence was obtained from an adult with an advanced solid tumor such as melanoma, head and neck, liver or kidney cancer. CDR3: CASSIVRLSPRQPQHF. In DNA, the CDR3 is TGTGCCAGTAGTATAGTTCGGCTAAGTCCCCGTCAGCCCCAGCATTTT.